The entry below gives a single T cell receptor (beta chain) sequence along with its context. This CDR3 is 14 amino acids long. V dropped 6 bases and J dropped 7; count of bases not matched to a gene: 3. Germline V gives CDR1 MNHEY, CDR2 SVGAGI. This record belongs to a study of T cell responses to AZD1222 COVID-19 vaccine. Assay used: immunoSEQ multiplex PCR; TCRdb lists only in-frame clones, some missing. In the table there are over 100,000 clones, about 94% of which are singletons. This specimen consisted of peripheral blood, obtained on day 0 of AZD1222 vaccination. The chain carries TRBV6-5 and TRBJ2-2; 12 bases align to TRBD1. The clonotype originates from an adult in good health. The CDR3 DNA reads as TGTGCCAGCAGGGGGACAGGGGGCTTCGGGGAGCTGTTTTTT. The encoded protein is CASRGTGGFGELFF.